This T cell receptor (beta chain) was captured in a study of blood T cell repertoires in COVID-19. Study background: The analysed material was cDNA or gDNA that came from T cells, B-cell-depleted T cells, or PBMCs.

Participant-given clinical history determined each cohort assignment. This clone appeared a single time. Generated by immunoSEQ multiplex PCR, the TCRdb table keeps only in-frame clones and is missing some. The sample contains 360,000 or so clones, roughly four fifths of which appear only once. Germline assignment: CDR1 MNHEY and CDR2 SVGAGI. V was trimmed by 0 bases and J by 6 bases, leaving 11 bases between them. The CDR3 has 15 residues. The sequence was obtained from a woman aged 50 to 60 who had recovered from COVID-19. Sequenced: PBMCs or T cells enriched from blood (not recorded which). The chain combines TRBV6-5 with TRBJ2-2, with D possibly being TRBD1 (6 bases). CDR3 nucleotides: TGTGCCAGCAGTTACTCTTGGGACACCGCCGGGGAGCTGTTTTTT. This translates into CASSYSWDTAGELFF.